This TCR beta chain was sequenced for a study of blood T cell repertoires in COVID-19. Study in general: COVID-19 samples collected from the United States, Italy and Spain covered acute and convalescent phases.

Sequencing used immunoSEQ multiplex PCR; TCRdb keeps in-frame clones, though not all of them. The table lists hundreds of thousands of clones, about nine tenths of them singletons. The sequence was obtained from a woman aged 30 to 39 with active or convalescent COVID-19. The sample taken for sequencing was peripheral blood.

CDR3 coding DNA: TGCAGCGTTGTGGACAGTACCGCTAACTATGGCTACACCTTC. It codes for CSVVDSTANYGYTF. The V call is TRBV29-1, the J call TRBJ1-2, with D possibly matching TRBD1 (6 bases). Deletions cut 4 bases from V and 0 bases from J, with 12 bases between. Germline-derived CDR1 and CDR2 are SQVTM and ANQGSEA. There are 14 residues in the CDR3.